This record concerns one T cell receptor beta chain sequence. This sample stems from a study of shared clonotypes between healthy human individuals. Losses at the gene ends were 7 bases for V and 6 bases for J; bases not matched to a gene: 5. CDR1 WSHSY and CDR2 SAAADI come from the germline V gene. This CDR3 spans 14 amino acids. Profiling relied on immunoSEQ multiplex PCR, and the TCRdb table lists in-frame clones only, not all of them. The repertoire holds around 1.9 million clones, with about 93% as singletons. Positively selected for CCR7, the CD45RO-negative cells used as naive CD8 cells excluded terminally differentiated effector memory CD45RA+ cells.

The chain has TRBV10-2 and TRBJ2-2; 10 bases line up with TRBD1. The clonotype was recovered from a man aged 18 to 35 in good health. Some clones in this sample may be carry-over from other donors' samples. What was sequenced was naive CD8+ T cells from PBMCs. CDR3 coding DNA: TGCGCCAGCACCGGGACAGGGGTTGCCGGGGAGCTGTTTTTT. As protein: CASTGTGVAGELFF.